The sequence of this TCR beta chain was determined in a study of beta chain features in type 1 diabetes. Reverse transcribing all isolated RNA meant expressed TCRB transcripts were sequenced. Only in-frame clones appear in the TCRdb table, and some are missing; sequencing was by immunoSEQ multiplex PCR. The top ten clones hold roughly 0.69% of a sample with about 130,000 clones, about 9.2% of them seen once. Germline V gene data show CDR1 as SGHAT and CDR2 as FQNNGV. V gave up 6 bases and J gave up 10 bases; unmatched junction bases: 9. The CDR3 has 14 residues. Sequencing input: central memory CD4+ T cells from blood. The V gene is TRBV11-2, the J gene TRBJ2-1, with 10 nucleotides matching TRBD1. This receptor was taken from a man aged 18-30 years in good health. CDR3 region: CASSFDRGLREQFF. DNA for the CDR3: TGTGCCAGCAGTTTCGACAGGGGGCTTCGGGAGCAGTTCTTC.